The 18 T cell receptor beta chains listed next were all sequenced from one sample in a study of cytomegalovirus exposure and HLA in healthy donors. In the PCR, 60 Vbeta and 13 Jbeta primers were used. TCRdb's table, derived via immunoSEQ multiplex PCR, lists solely in-frame clones and lacks some. Of approximately 150,000 clones in the sample, about 75% were seen once. The sample comprised PBMCs. The source is a man aged 35 to 55 in good health and CMV-seronegative.

V gene TRBV6-6 combines with J gene TRBJ1-1, with TRBD1 matching over 7 bases. The V segment lost 5 bases and the J segment 7 bases; nucleotides outside the gene matches: 7. This CDR3 has 13 residues. Germline CDR1 and CDR2: MNHNY and SVGAGI (reference sequence). The CDR3 region is CASSDGTVCEAFF. The CDR3 nucleotides read TGTGCCAGCAGTGACGGGACAGTGTGTGAAGCTTTCTTT.

This sequence joins TRBV2 and TRBJ2-1; 12 nucleotides match TRBD2. The CDR3 totals 15 residues. The V and J ends lost 1 base and 9 bases, in that order; junction bases with no gene match: 4. The germline gives CDR1 SNHLY, CDR2 FYNNEI. CDR3 sequence: CASSEGASGGGEQFF. Written as DNA, the CDR3 is TGTGCCAGCAGTGAAGGGGCTAGCGGGGGGGGTGAGCAGTTCTTC.

The chain recombines TRBV18 with TRBJ1-2, with a weak D call TRBD1 (5 bases). Trimming took 6 bases from V and 1 from J, leaving 9 bases between them. Looked up from germline, CDR1 is KGHSH and CDR2 is LQKENI. CDR3 length equals 13 residues. The CDR3: CASSPTDNYGYTF. The CDR3 region has the DNA TGTGCCAGCTCCCCGACAGATAACTATGGCTACACCTTC.

Points on this clone: At the DNA level, this CDR3 is encoded by other sequences in the same sample as well. The chain couples TRBV2 to TRBJ1-2, with 10 bases fitting TRBD1. This CDR3 is 14 amino acids long. The V gene's germline CDR1 is SNHLY and CDR2 FYNNEI. V lost 2 bases to trimming and J lost 7 bases; unmatched junction nucleotides: 4. CDR3 bases: TGTGCCAGCAGTGAACTAGGGACAGGGGTTGGCTACACCTTC. This translates into CASSELGTGVGYTF.

This clone was observed once. The chain carries TRBV5-1 and TRBJ1-2, with D tentatively TRBD1 (6 bases). The germline V gene has CDR1 SGHRS and CDR2 YFSETQ. V was trimmed by 0 bases and J by 1 base, leaving 16 bases between them. This CDR3 region has 17 residues. The CDR3 DNA follows: TGCGCCAGCAGCTTGGAGCAGGGGCCCCACTATAACTATGGCTACACCTTC. Amino acids: CASSLEQGPHYNYGYTF.

V and J are TRBV10-3 and TRBJ1-5; 7 nucleotides align to TRBD1. CDR3 length: 14 amino acids. Germline V CDR1 and CDR2: ENHRY, SYGVKD. V was pared by 8 bases and J by 3 bases, with 7 bases of the junction left unmatched. The DNA of the CDR3 is TGTGCCATCCGAGAGAGGGGGCTCAATCAGCCCCAGCATTTT. It yields the protein CAIRERGLNQPQHF.

There are a few counts of this clone. The rearrangement joins TRBV19 to TRBJ1-6, with 8 nucleotides matching TRBD1. V was pared by 6 bases and J by 3 bases, with 7 bases of the junction left unmatched. The CDR3 loop spans 16 amino acids. Looked up from germline, CDR1 is LNHDA and CDR2 is SQIVND (reference sequence). The CDR3: CASSPGQALYNSPLHF. The CDR3 DNA follows: TGTGCCAGTAGCCCGGGACAGGCACTCTATAATTCACCCCTCCACTTT.

The chain recombines TRBV29-1 with TRBJ2-3; 10 bases match TRBD1. Germline V lookup: CDR1 SQVTM, CDR2 ANQGSEA. CDR3 length: 13 residues. J was trimmed by 3 bases and V by 7 bases; bases with no gene match: 4. This CDR3 is CSARTGGTDTQYF. CDR3 in DNA: TGCAGCGCGCGGACAGGGGGGACAGATACGCAGTATTTT.

This clone was counted between two and nine times. The CDR3 here is CASSNELEAFF. The CDR3 DNA sequence: TGTGCCAGCAGCAATGAGCTTGAAGCTTTCTTT. V is TRBV5-6 and J is TRBJ1-1; D gene uncertain. CDR1 is SGHDT, CDR2 YYEEEE, per germline. Trimming cost V 4 bases and J 7 bases, with 8 bases left between them. The CDR3 extends over 11 amino acids.

This chain links TRBV5-6 with TRBJ1-1; D possibly corresponds to TRBD1 (6 bases). The V end lost 1 base, the J end lost 6 bases, and 13 bases lay between the germline ends. Germline CDR1 SGHDT, CDR2 YYEEEE. The CDR3 contains 14 residues. The CDR3 DNA reads TGTGCCAGCAGCTTGTATCAGGGGACCGCTGAAGCTTTCTTT. This encodes CASSLYQGTAEAFF.

J is TRBJ2-4 and V is TRBV4-2; D perhaps matches TRBD1 (5 bases). The V end was cut by 4 bases, the J end by 0 bases, with 31 bases between. Looked up from germline, CDR1 is LGHNA and CDR2 is YNFKEQ. The CDR3 totals 22 residues. The CDR3 here is CASSPGWQSGSRPILAKNIQYF. The CDR3, as DNA: TGTGCCAGCAGCCCAGGGTGGCAGTCAGGGTCCCGACCCATATTAGCCAAAAACATTCAGTACTTC.

The chain uses TRBV18 and TRBJ1-1, with 9 positions matching TRBD1. The germline V gene encodes CDR1 KGHSH and CDR2 LQKENI. The trim removed 3 bases at V and 6 bases at J, leaving 5 bases unmatched. This CDR3 is 14 amino acids long. CDR3 region: CASSPRDREAEAFF. CDR3 coding DNA: TGTGCCAGCTCACCCAGGGACAGGGAAGCTGAAGCTTTCTTT.

This rearrangement joins TRBV27 to TRBJ1-5; D unclear. Looked up from germline, CDR1 is MNHEY and CDR2 is SMNVEV (reference sequence). The CDR3 contains 16 residues. V was pared by 2 bases and J by 1 base, with 12 bases between. Here the CDR3 reads CASSLRPEESNQPQHF. CDR3 sequence (DNA): TGTGCCAGCAGTTTACGACCAGAGGAAAGCAATCAGCCCCAGCATTTT.

This sequence joins TRBV28 and TRBJ1-3, with 7 bases that match TRBD1. Trimming cost V 5 bases and J 6 bases; bases outside gene matches: 4. Per the germline V gene, CDR1 is MDHEN and CDR2 is SYDVKM. The CDR3 sequence is 13 residues long. For the CDR3, the DNA is TGTGCCAGCAGTAGACAGGGAGCAAACACCATATATTTT. This translates into CASSRQGANTIYF.

The rearrangement uses TRBV14 and TRBJ1-1, with D uncertain. In germline, CDR1 is SGHDN, CDR2 FVKESK. The V and J ends lost 0 bases and 6 bases respectively, with 11 bases between them. The CDR3 contains 14 residues. CDR3 in DNA: TGTGCCAGCAGCCAAGATCGGGAAGACGCTGAAGCTTTCTTT. It specifies CASSQDREDAEAFF.

This chain joins TRBV2 and TRBJ1-1, with D perhaps TRBD1 (6 bases). V was pared by 6 bases and J by 5 bases, with 13 bases between. The CDR3 is made up of 13 amino acids. The V gene's germline CDR1 is SNHLY and CDR2 FYNNEI. The CDR3, as DNA: TGTGCCAGCAGATTGGGAGGGGGGACTGAAGCTTTCTTT. This encodes CASRLGGGTEAFF.

The chain carries TRBV10-3 and TRBJ2-5; D ambiguous. Trimming removed 2 bases from V and 5 bases from J, with 3 bases in between. This CDR3 is built from 11 residues. Germline assignment: CDR1 ENHRY and CDR2 SYGVKD. CDR3 residues: CAISELETQYF. The DNA of the CDR3 is TGTGCCATCAGTGAGCTCGAGACCCAGTACTTC.

The genes are TRBV9 and TRBJ2-7; 7 bases map to TRBD1. The CDR3 sequence is 13 residues long. Trimming cost V 3 bases and J 6 bases; bases outside gene matches: 6. Germline V gene lookup returns CDR1 SGDLS and CDR2 YYNGEE. CDR3: CASSATQGTEQYF. CDR3 DNA: TGTGCCAGCAGCGCGACACAGGGGACCGAGCAGTACTTC.